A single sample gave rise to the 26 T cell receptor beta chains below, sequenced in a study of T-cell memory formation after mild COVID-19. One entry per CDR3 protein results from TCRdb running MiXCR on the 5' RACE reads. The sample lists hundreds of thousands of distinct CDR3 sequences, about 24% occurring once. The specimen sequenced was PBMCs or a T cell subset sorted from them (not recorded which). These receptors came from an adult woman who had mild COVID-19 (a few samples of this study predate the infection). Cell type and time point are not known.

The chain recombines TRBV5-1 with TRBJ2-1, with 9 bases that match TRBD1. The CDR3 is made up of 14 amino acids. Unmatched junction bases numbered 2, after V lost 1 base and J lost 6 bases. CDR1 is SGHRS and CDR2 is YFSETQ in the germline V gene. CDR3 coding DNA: TGCGCCAGCAGCTTGTCGGGACAGGGCAATGAGCAGTTCTTC. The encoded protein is CASSLSGQGNEQFF.

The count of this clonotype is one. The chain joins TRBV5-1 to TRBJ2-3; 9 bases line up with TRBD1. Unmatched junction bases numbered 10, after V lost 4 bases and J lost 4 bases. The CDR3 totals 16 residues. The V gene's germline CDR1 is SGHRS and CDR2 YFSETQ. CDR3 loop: CASSKTGTGLPDTQYF. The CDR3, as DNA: TGCGCCAGCAGCAAAACCGGGACAGGGCTTCCAGATACGCAGTATTTT.

For the CDR3, the DNA is TGTGCCAGCAGCCCCGGCGTAGCGGACTACGAGCAGTACTTC. Translated, it gives CASSPGVADYEQYF. J is TRBJ2-7 and V is TRBV3-1; TRBD2 might be the D (6 bases). The V and J ends lost 4 bases and 3 bases respectively, with 13 bases between them. The germline gives CDR1 LGHDT, CDR2 YNNKEL (reference sequence). The CDR3 is made up of 14 amino acids.

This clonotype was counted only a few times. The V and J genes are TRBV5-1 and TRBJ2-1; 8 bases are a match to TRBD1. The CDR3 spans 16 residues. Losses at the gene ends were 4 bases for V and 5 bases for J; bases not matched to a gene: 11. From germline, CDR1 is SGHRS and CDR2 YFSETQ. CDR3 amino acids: CASSIGQGYIHNEQFF. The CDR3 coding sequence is TGCGCCAGCAGCATCGGACAGGGATACATTCACAATGAGCAGTTCTTC.

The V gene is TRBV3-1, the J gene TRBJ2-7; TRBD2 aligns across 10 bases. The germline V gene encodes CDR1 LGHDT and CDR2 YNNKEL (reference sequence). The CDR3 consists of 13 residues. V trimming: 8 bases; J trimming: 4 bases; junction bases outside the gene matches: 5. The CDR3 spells CASSQGLAYEQYF. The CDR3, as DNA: TGTGCCAGCTCACAGGGACTAGCGTACGAGCAGTACTTC.

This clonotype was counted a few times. The CDR3 is CASKLDSYGYTF. CDR3 in DNA: TGTGCCAGCAAGTTGGACAGTTATGGCTACACCTTC. The rearrangement joins TRBV2 to TRBJ1-2; D is possibly TRBD1 (6 bases). The CDR3 covers 12 residues. CDR1 and CDR2 from the germline V gene are SNHLY and FYNNEI. Trimming shortened V by 7 bases and J by 5 bases, and 11 bases separated the two germline ends.

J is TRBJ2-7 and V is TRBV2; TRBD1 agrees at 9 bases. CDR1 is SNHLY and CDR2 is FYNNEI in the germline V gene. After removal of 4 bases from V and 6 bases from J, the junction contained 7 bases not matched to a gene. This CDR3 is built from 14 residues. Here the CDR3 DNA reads TGTGCCAGCAGTGTCGACAGGGGGGGACGCGAGCAGTACTTC. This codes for CASSVDRGGREQYF.

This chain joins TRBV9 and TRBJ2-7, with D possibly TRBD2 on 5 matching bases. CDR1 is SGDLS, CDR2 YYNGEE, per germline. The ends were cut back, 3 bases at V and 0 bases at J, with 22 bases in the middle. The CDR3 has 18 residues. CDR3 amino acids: CASSAAAVERRSSYEQYF. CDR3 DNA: TGTGCCAGCAGCGCCGCCGCGGTCGAACGGAGGAGCTCCTACGAGCAGTACTTC.

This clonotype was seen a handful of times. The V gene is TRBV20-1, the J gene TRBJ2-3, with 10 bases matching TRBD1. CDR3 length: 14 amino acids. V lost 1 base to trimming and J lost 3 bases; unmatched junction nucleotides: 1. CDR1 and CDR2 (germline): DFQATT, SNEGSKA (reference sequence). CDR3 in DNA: TGCAGTGCTAGAGTGGGACAGGGGACAGATACGCAGTATTTT. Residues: CSARVGQGTDTQYF.

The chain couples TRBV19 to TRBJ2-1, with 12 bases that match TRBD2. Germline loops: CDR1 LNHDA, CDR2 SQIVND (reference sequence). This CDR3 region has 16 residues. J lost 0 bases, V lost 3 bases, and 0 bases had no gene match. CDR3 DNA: TGTGCCAGTAGTATGACTAGCGGGAGCTCCTACAATGAGCAGTTCTTC. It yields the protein CASSMTSGSSYNEQFF. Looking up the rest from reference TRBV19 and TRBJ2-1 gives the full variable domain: DGGITQSPKYLFRKEGQNVTLSCEQNLNHDAMYWYRQDPGQGLRLIYYSQIVNDFQKGDIAEGYSVSREKKESFPLTVTSAQKNPTAFYLCASSMTSGSSYNEQFFGPGTRLTVL.

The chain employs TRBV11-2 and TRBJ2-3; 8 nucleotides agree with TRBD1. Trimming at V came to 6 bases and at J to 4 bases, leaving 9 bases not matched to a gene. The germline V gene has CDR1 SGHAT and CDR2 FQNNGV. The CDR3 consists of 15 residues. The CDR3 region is CASSLPGQEADTQYF. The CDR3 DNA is TGTGCCAGCAGTTTACCGGGACAGGAAGCAGATACGCAGTATTTT.

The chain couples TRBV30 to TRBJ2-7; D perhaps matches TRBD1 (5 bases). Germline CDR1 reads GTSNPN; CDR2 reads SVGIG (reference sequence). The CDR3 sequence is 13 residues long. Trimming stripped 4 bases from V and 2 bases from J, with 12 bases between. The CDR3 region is CAWIGDSAYEQYF. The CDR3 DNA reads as TGTGCCTGGATAGGTGACAGCGCCTACGAGCAGTACTTC.

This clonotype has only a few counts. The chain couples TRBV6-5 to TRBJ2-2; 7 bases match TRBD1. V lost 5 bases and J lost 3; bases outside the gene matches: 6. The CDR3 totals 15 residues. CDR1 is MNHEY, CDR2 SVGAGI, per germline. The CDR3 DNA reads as TGTGCCAGCAGTGAGGGGGCAAAAGACACCGGGGAGCTGTTTTTT. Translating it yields CASSEGAKDTGELFF.

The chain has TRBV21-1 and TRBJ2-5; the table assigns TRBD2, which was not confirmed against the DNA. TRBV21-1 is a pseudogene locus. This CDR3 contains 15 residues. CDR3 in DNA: TGTGCCAGCAGCAAACTAGGGAGTCGACAAGAGACCCAGTACTTC. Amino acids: CASSKLGSRQETQYF.

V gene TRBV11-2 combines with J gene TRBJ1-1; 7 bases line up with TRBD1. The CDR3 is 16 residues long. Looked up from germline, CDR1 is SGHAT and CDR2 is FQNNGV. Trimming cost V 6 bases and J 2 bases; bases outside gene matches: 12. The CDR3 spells CASRAWDRGRNTEAFF. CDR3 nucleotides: TGTGCCAGCAGAGCTTGGGACAGAGGAAGAAACACTGAAGCTTTCTTT. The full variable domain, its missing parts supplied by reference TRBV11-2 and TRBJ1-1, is EAGVAQSPRYKIIEKRQSVAFWCNPISGHATLYWYQQILGQGPKLLIQFQNNGVVDDSQLPKDRFSAERLKGVDSTLKIQPAKLEDSAVYLCASRAWDRGRNTEAFFGQGTRLTVV.

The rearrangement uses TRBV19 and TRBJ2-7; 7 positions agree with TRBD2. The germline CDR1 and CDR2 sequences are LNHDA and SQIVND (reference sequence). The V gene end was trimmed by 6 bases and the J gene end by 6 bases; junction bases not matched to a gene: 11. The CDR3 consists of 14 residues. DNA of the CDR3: TGTGCCAGTAGCCCGAGCGGGACTCAGGGCGAGCAGTACTTC. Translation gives CASSPSGTQGEQYF.

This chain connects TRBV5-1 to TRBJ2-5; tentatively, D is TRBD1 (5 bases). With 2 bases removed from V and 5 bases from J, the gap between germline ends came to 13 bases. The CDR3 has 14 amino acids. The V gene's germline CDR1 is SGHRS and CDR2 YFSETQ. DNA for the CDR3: TGCGCCAGCAGCTTAAACCCAGGGTTGGAGACCCAGTACTTC. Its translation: CASSLNPGLETQYF.

The CDR3 bases are TGCAGTGCTAGTGGGACAGGGTATCAGCCCCAGCATTTT. Its translation is CSASGTGYQPQHF. V and J are TRBV20-1 and TRBJ1-5; TRBD1 agrees at 9 bases. The germline gives CDR1 DFQATT, CDR2 SNEGSKA (reference sequence). The length of the CDR3 is 13 residues. V dropped 3 bases and J dropped 5; count of bases not matched to a gene: 2.

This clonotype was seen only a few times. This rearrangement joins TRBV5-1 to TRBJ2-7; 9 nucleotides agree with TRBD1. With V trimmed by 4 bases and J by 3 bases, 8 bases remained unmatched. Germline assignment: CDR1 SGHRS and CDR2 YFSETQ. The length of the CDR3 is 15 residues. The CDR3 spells CASSLYRGRDYEQYF. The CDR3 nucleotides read TGCGCCAGCAGCCTTTACAGGGGGCGCGACTACGAGCAGTACTTC.

In DNA, the CDR3 is TGCAGCGTTGTGTGGGGTACCGAGAATGGCTACACCTTC. Amino acids: CSVVWGTENGYTF. The V and J genes are TRBV29-1 and TRBJ1-2; no definite D call. The CDR3 is made up of 13 amino acids. The V gene's germline CDR1 is SQVTM and CDR2 ANQGSEA. V shed 4 bases and J shed 6 bases, with 15 bases lying between them.

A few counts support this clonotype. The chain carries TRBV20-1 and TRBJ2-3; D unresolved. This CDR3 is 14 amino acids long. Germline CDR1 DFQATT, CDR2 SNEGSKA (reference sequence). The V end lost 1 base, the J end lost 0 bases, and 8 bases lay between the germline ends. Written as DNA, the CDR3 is TGCAGTGCTAGAGTGACTGATAGCACAGATACGCAGTATTTT. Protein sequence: CSARVTDSTDTQYF.

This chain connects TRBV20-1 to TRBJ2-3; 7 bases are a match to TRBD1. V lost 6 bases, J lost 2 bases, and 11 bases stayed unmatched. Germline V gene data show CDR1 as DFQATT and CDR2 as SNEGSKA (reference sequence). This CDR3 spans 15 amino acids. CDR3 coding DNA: TGCAGTGCCCGGGACAGCCTGACTTTCACAGATACGCAGTATTTT. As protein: CSARDSLTFTDTQYF.

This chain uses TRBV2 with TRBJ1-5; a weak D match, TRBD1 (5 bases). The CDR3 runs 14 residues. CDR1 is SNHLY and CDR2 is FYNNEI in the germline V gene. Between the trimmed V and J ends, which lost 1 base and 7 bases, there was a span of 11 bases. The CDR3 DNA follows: TGTGCCAGCAGTGAAGTGGGGGGTAGGCAGCCCCAGCATTTT. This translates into CASSEVGGRQPQHF.

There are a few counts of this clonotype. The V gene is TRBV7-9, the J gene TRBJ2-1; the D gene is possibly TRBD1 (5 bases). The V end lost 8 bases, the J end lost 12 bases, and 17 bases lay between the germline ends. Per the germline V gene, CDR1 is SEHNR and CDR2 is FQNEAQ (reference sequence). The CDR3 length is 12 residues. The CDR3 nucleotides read TGTGCCAGCCTGAGGACAACCCAAGGGCAGTTCTTC. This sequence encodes CASLRTTQGQFF.

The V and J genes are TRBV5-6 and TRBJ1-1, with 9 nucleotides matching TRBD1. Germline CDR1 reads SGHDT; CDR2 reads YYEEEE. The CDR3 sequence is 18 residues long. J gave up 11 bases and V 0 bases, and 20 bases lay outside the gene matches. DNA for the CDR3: TGTGCCAGCAGCTTGGAAAGGCGGGGGACAGGGCCGTATCACTTTGCTTTCTTT. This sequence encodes CASSLERRGTGPYHFAFF.

The CDR3 is CASRGLAGLEQYF. CDR3 DNA: TGTGCCAGCAGGGGACTAGCGGGACTAGAGCAGTACTTC. The V call is TRBV27, the J call TRBJ2-7; 13 nucleotides align to TRBD2. This CDR3 is built from 13 residues. With V trimmed by 6 bases and J by 7 bases, 3 bases remained unmatched. Germline V gene data show CDR1 as MNHEY and CDR2 as SMNVEV (reference sequence).